The present TCR beta chain was sequenced within a study of early T cells in non-severe SARS-CoV-2 infection. This CDR3 has 14 amino acids. Germline V gene lookup returns CDR1 MGHRA and CDR2 YSYEKL. Trimming removed 4 bases from V and 3 bases from J, with 12 bases in between. TCRdb recomputed calls from the 5' RACE reads with MiXCR, one row per CDR3 protein. The sample lists about 64,000 distinct CDR3 sequences, 20% to 25% occurring once. This clonotype showed up just a few times. The source of this sequence is an adult who was a healthcare worker with PCR-confirmed SARS-CoV-2 infection or an uninfected control (not recorded which). The chain recombines TRBV4-1 with TRBJ1-2, with a weak D call TRBD1 (5 bases). The input for sequencing was whole blood, taken at baseline. In DNA, the CDR3 is TGCGCCAGCAGCCGTGAACAGGTGGACTATGGCTACACCTTC. Protein product: CASSREQVDYGYTF.